The clone carrying this TCR beta chain was seen a few times. Its specificity is not known. This entry is derived from a study of T cells in localized non-small cell lung cancer. Broader study findings: There was an association of higher blood T cell density with longer overall survival. Uninvolved adjacent lung had the highest recorded T cell clonality, with tumor below it. Since sequencing was restricted to only one region of the tumor, intratumor heterogeneity remains a possibility. Median approximately 61 top-100 tumor clones were shared with paired adjacent lung.

Clones were sequenced by immunoSEQ multiplex PCR, and TCRdb holds only the in-frame ones, with some missing. The sample gives over a thousand clones, 15% to 20% of which show up once; over 9.5% is in the top ten. The J segment lost 7 bases and the V segment lost 8 bases, leaving 16 bases of the junction unmatched. In germline, CDR1 is MRHNA, CDR2 SNTAGT. The CDR3 spans 15 residues. Source: lung tumor tissue, taken before any cancer treatment. The clonotype was recovered from a male donor aged 60 or over with stage I lung adenocarcinoma. The rearrangement uses TRBV6-4 and TRBJ2-5, with 7 nucleotides matching TRBD2. CDR3 bases: TGTGCCAGCCTCCCCGGGGGGATCGAAACGGGGACCCAGTACTTC. This codes for CASLPGGIETGTQYF.